This entry lists 14 T cell receptor beta chains sequenced from one sample in a study of regulatory T cells in long-lasting Graves disease. Indicated time point: persistent/refractory GD, antithyroid drugs over 5 years with positive TRAb. PBMCs provided the RNA from which the TCR library was made. Building the TCR beta libraries relied on iRepertoire HTBI primers, and CDR3 regions underwent Arm-PCR. TCRdb re-analysed the multiplex PCR reads in MiXCR, keeping a single row per CDR3 protein. The sample includes fewer than 450,000 distinct CDR3 sequences, 20% seen only once; the top ten take around 20%. Sequences were derived from peripheral blood mononuclear cells (PBMCs), sampled when the disease was refractory, from a patient treated with antithyroid drugs. Receptors were obtained from a female donor with Graves disease.

This clonotype was counted many times. This chain joins TRBV20-1 and TRBJ1-5; the D is unclear. Trimming took 6 bases from V and 3 from J, leaving 15 bases between them. Germline values: CDR1 DFQATT, CDR2 SNEGSKA (reference sequence). This CDR3 spans 14 amino acids. CDR3 DNA sequence: TGCAGTGCCCCTTCCCCGGACGTCAATCAGCCCCAGCATTTT. This encodes CSAPSPDVNQPQHF.

This clonotype was seen more than once but under ten times. The chain carries TRBV14 and TRBJ2-5; D may be TRBD1 (6 bases). The CDR3 totals 12 residues. Germline V gene lookup returns CDR1 SGHDN and CDR2 FVKESK. The V gene lost 4 bases and the J gene lost 7 bases, with 10 bases spanning the gap. The CDR3 sequence: CASSRQAVTQYF. CDR3 coding DNA: TGTGCCAGCAGCCGACAGGCGGTGACCCAGTACTTC.

The rearrangement joins TRBV9 to TRBJ1-4; a weak D match, TRBD1 (5 bases). Trimming stripped 0 bases from V and 7 bases from J, with 13 bases between. The length of the CDR3 is 15 residues. Per the germline V gene, CDR1 is SGDLS and CDR2 is YYNGEE. The CDR3 here is CASSVGGVTSEKLFF. CDR3 DNA: TGTGCCAGCAGCGTAGGGGGGGTAACGAGTGAAAAACTGTTTTTT.

This clonotype was detected many times. V is TRBV27 and J is TRBJ1-2; no firm D call. The germline gives CDR1 MNHEY, CDR2 SMNVEV (reference sequence). The V and J ends lost 0 bases and 4 bases respectively, with 15 bases between them. This CDR3 spans 16 amino acids. The CDR3 sequence: CASSLSNADRVYGYTF. The CDR3 DNA is TGTGCCAGCAGTTTATCTAACGCGGATCGAGTCTATGGCTACACCTTC.

At least ten counts were recorded for this clonotype. CDR3 bases: TGTGCCAGCAGCTTTCCCTACGCACTAGCGGGAAACGAGCAGTACTTC. Amino acid sequence: CASSFPYALAGNEQYF. The chain employs TRBV28 and TRBJ2-7, with 10 bases aligning to TRBD2. Germline-derived CDR1 and CDR2 are MDHEN and SYDVKM. V shed 6 bases and J 5 bases; nucleotides not matched to a gene: 13. The CDR3 sequence is 16 residues long.

J is TRBJ2-7 and V is TRBV10-3, with TRBD1 as a possible D gene (6 bases). The CDR3 spans 14 residues. V was shortened by 3 bases and J by 2 bases, with 11 bases between the two germline ends. Germline lookup yields CDR1 ENHRY and CDR2 SYGVKD. This CDR3 reads CAISDTGRTYEQYF. In nucleotides, the CDR3 is TGTGCCATCAGTGACACAGGGCGGACCTACGAGCAGTACTTC.

This clonotype was counted at least ten times. The genes are TRBV27 and TRBJ2-5, with a possible D match to TRBD2 (6 bases). V was trimmed by 5 bases and J by 5 bases, leaving 12 bases between them. CDR1 is MNHEY, CDR2 SMNVEV, per germline (reference sequence). The length of the CDR3 is 13 residues. The CDR3 loop is CASSPGVWETQYF. In nucleotides, the CDR3 is TGTGCCAGCAGTCCGGGAGTGTGGGAGACCCAGTACTTC.

The table lists this clonotype with a few counts. The chain combines TRBV6-2 or TRBV6-3 with TRBJ2-2; the D gene is possibly TRBD2 (5 bases). This CDR3 has 14 residues. Germline assignment: CDR1 MNHEY and CDR2 SVGEGT. The ends were cut back, 6 bases at V and 4 bases at J, with 12 bases in the middle. The CDR3 bases are TGTGCCAGCAGAGAAACTAGTACCACCGGGGAGCTGTTTTTT. Its protein is CASRETSTTGELFF.

CDR3 residues: CASTPGQGAYNEQFF. In nucleotides, the CDR3 is TGTGCCAGCACCCCGGGACAGGGGGCCTACAATGAGCAGTTCTTC. The chain links TRBV11-2 to TRBJ2-1, with 11 bases matching TRBD1. Germline V gives CDR1 SGHAT, CDR2 FQNNGV. The CDR3 has 15 residues. The V and J ends lost 7 bases and 2 bases, in that order; junction bases with no gene match: 4.

Comments on this clonotype: Compared with germline, one end of the junction differs, possibly owing to a read error. The chain carries TRBV7-2 and TRBJ1-1; D remains unclear. The CDR3 sequence is 17 residues long. Germline-derived CDR1 and CDR2 are SGHTA and FQGNSA. CDR3 in DNA: TGCGCCAGCAGCCAAGACTCCACCGGGCACGAGGGCACTGAAGCTTTCTTT. Translating it yields CASSQDSTGHEGTEAFF.

This clonotype was seen only a few times. The rearrangement uses TRBV5-6 and TRBJ2-7, with 8 bases that match TRBD2. The germline V gene encodes CDR1 SGHDT and CDR2 YYEEEE. With 4 bases clipped from V and 2 bases from J, the junction kept 11 bases outside the gene matches. The CDR3 totals 16 residues. In nucleotides, the CDR3 is TGTGCCAGCAGCAACTCGGGGGGGTCGGGGCCCTACGAGCAGTACTTC. Its protein product is CASSNSGGSGPYEQYF. The whole variable domain, remainder taken from reference TRBV5-6 and TRBJ2-7, is DAGVTQSPTHLIKTRGQQVTLRCSPKSGHDTVSWYQQALGQGPQFIFQYYEEEERQRGNFPDRFSGHQFPNYSSELNVNALLLGDSALYLCASSNSGGSGPYEQYFGPGTRLTVT.

This clonotype was counted a few times. The chain joins TRBV5-4 to TRBJ2-3, with TRBD1 matching 9 bases. The CDR3 is made up of 14 amino acids. Germline CDR1 SGHNT, CDR2 YYREEE (reference sequence). The trim removed 3 bases at V and 4 bases at J, leaving 3 bases unmatched. The CDR3 nucleotides are TGTGCCAGCAGCTGGACAGGGGAGTCAGATACGCAGTATTTT. As protein: CASSWTGESDTQYF.

This rearrangement joins TRBV30 to TRBJ2-7, with 12 nucleotides matching TRBD2. Germline V gives CDR1 GTSNPN, CDR2 SVGIG (reference sequence). V shed 3 bases, J shed 0 bases, and the junction held 24 bases outside the gene matches. This CDR3 region has 22 residues. The CDR3 sequence: CAWSGTDRLPTGLAGSSYEQYF. In DNA, the CDR3 is TGTGCCTGGAGCGGAACGGACAGACTTCCTACCGGACTAGCGGGAAGCTCCTACGAGCAGTACTTC.

This clonotype was picked up many times. The J gene is TRBJ1-1, the V gene TRBV12-3 or TRBV12-4; tentative D call: TRBD1 (5 bases). The V end lost 1 base, the J end lost 4 bases, and 7 bases lay between the germline ends. This CDR3 is built from 13 residues. The CDR3 is CASSLVGATEAFF. CDR3 DNA sequence: TGTGCCAGCAGTTTAGTTGGGGCCACTGAAGCTTTCTTT.